This T cell receptor (beta chain) was obtained from a study of shared clonotypes between healthy human individuals. Study-level information: Researchers drew samples from a couple of women and a few men aged 18 to 49.

The data were produced by immunoSEQ multiplex PCR, yet TCRdb's version contains in-frame clones alone and is incomplete. The table lists roughly 380,000 clones, about 96% of them singletons. About this clone itself: Its antigen is not known.

The CDR3 is 13 residues long. Per the germline V gene, CDR1 is SNHLY and CDR2 is FYNNEI. With 6 bases removed from V and 9 bases from J, the gap between germline ends came to 18 bases. Findings of the study overall: Among a few donors, roughly 5% of naive CD4 clonotypes were found in common. Non-shared clonotypes showed lower generation probabilities than clonotypes common to all four donors.

The receptor was derived from a man in his thirties or forties in good health. What was sequenced was memory CD8+ T cells sorted from blood. The subset was: CD45RO+ cells pooled with CCR7-negative TemRA cells. The V gene is TRBV2, the J gene TRBJ2-7, with D possibly matching TRBD1 (5 bases). The CDR3 DNA follows: TGTGCCAGCAGCGACACTGGGGCCTCGGTGCAGTACTTC. Translated, it gives CASSDTGASVQYF.